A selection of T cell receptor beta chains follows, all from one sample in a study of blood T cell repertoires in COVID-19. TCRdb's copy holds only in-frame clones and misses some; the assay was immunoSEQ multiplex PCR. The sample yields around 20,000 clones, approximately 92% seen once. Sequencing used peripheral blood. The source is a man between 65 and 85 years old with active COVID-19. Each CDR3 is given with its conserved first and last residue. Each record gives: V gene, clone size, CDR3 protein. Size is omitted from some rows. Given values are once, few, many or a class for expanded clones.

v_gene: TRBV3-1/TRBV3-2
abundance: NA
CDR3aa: CASSPYRGGTGELFF

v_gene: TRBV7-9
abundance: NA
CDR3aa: CASSLVGGVGSPLHF

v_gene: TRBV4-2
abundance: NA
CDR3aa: CASSQGTGGETQYF

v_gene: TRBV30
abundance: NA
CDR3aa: CASEPGGAGNTIYF

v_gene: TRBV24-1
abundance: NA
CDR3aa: CATSEAASYEQYF

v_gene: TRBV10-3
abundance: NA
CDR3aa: CAISESRGGANSPLHF

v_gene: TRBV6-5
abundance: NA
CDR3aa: CASSRLAGETQYF

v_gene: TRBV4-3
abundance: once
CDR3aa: CASSPGTLYNEQFF

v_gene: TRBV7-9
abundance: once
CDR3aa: CASSQGDQPQHF

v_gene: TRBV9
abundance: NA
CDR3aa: CASSAQGTDTQYF

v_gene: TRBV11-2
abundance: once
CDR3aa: CASSRLGRQGRNTIYF

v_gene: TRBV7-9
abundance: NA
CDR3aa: CASSARRGATNTEAFF

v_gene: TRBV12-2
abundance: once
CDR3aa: CASRFRAPPSGVSYNEQFF

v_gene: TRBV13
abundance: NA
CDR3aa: CASSLRVTGEGKPYYEQYF

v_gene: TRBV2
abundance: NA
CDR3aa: CASRDRGGTQYF

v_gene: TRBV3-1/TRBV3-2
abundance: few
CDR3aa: CASSPDRGYGYTF

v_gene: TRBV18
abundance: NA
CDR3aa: CASSPERNVVAGGPYNEQFF

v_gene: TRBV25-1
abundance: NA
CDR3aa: CASSESPGTGNTEAFF

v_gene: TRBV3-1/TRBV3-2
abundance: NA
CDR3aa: CASSQGSGRSYNEQFF

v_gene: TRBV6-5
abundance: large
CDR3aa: CASSPGWGGSGYTF

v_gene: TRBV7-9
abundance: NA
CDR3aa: CASSPGGQLVGNTIYF

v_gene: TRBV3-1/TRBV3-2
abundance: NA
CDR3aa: CASSQLSGARSGNTIYF

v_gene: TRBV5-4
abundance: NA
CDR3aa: CASSPGQGEYGYTF

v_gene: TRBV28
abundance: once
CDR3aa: CASTTPGEVQPQHF

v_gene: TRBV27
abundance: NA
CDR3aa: CASSLGGTLLETQYF

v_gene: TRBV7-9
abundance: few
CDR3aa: CASSPGVIYEQYF

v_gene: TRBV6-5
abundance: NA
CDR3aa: CASSSGGPTDTQYF

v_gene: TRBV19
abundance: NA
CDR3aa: CASTPTSGGGTDTQYF

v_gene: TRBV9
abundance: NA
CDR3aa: CASSVSASSYEQYF

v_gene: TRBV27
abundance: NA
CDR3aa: CASSLGDRGDGYTF

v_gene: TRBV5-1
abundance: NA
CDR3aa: CASSLFTENTEAFF

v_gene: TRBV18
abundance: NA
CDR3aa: CASSPSAGANTEAFF

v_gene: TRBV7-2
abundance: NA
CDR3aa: CASSSEVAVNIQYF

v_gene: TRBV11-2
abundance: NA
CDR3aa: CASSLDAGGIGREQYF

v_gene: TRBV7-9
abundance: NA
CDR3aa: CASSSGGFGPEAFF

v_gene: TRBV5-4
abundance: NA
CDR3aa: CASSPTLSGADTQYF

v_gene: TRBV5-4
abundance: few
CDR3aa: CASSFGGTTSGNTIYF

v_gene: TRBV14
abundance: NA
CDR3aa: CASSQFRERNEQYF

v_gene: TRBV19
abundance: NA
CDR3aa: CASTPISGGADGELFF

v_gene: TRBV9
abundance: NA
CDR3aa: CASSATGHGDNEQFF

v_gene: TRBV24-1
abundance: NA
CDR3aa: CATPDSRATNEKLFF

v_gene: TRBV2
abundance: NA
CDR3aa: CASSEARGPSTDTQYF

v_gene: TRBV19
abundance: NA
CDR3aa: CASIGQGQEKLFF

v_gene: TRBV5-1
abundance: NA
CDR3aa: CASSFPGLAANEQFF

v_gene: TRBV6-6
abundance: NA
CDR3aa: CASTRGGRNTEAFF

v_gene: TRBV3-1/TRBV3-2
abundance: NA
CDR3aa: CASSHLLGDTEAFF